This T cell receptor beta chain originates from a study of pediatric ulcerative colitis. Germline loops: CDR1 MGHDK, CDR2 SYGVNS. The junction had 7 bases not matched to a gene; V was cut back by 3 bases and J by 6 bases. This CDR3 spans 15 amino acids. TCRdb's copy holds only in-frame clones and misses some; the assay was immunoSEQ multiplex PCR. The sample holds around 68,000 clones, more than 60% seen once. Regarding this clone: No antigen is known for it.

General study findings and limits: Repertoires came from total lymphocyte DNA, not specific subsets.

The TCR comes from a boy younger than 18 with moderate ulcerative colitis. The rearrangement uses TRBV25-1 and TRBJ1-1, with 10 bases identical to TRBD1. The sequenced sample was blood. The CDR3 protein is CASSDDRQGAAEAFF. The CDR3 DNA is TGTGCCAGCAGTGACGATAGACAGGGGGCAGCTGAAGCTTTCTTT.